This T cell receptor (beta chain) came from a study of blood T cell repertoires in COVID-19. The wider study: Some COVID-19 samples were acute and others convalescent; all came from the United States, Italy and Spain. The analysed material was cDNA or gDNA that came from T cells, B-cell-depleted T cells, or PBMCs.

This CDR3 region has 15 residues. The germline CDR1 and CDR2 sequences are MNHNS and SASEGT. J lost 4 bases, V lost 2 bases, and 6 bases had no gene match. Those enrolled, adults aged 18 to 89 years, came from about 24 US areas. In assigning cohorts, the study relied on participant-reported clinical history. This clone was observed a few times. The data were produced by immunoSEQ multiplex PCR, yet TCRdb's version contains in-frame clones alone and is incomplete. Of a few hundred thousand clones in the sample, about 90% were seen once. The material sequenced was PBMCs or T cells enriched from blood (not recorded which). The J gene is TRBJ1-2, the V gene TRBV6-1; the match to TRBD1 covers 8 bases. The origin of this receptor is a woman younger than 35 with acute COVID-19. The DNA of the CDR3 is TGTGCCAGCAGTGAAACGACAGGGGATGCCTATGGCTACACCTTC. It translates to CASSETTGDAYGYTF.